This TCR beta chain is drawn from a study of glioma-infiltrating T cells. The CDR3 covers 13 residues. The germline V and J ends were trimmed by 0 bases and 4 bases, with 5 bases remaining between them. Germline V gene data show CDR1 as SGHKS and CDR2 as YYEKEE (reference sequence). General study results and limits: Non-neoplastic patients had below-expected tissue-blood divergence, while all gliomas exceeded expectation.

This clonotype was picked up many times. What it binds is not known. Amplification of TCR alpha and beta CDR3 regions from RNA used iRepertoire nested multiplex PCR. One entry per CDR3 protein, called by TCRdb with MiXCR from the multiplex PCR reads. The sample yields 90,000 or so distinct CDR3 sequences, approximately 39% seen once. J is TRBJ2-1 and V is TRBV5-5; no definite D call. This sequence originates from a human donor with low-grade glioma or glioblastoma, undergoing nonglioma brain surgery, or in good health (not recorded which). The sequencing input was glioma tissue, nonneoplastic brain tissue, or PBMCs (not recorded which). The CDR3 coding sequence is TGTGCCAGCAGCTTGGAACTGTACAATGAGCAGTTCTTC. Protein sequence: CASSLELYNEQFF. The complete variable domain, with remaining parts taken from reference TRBV5-5 and TRBJ2-1, reads DAGVTQSPTHLIKTRGQQVTLRCSPISGHKSVSWYQQVLGQGPQFIFQYYEKEERGRGNFPDRFSARQFPNYSSELNVNALLLGDSALYLCASSLELYNEQFFGPGTRLTVL.